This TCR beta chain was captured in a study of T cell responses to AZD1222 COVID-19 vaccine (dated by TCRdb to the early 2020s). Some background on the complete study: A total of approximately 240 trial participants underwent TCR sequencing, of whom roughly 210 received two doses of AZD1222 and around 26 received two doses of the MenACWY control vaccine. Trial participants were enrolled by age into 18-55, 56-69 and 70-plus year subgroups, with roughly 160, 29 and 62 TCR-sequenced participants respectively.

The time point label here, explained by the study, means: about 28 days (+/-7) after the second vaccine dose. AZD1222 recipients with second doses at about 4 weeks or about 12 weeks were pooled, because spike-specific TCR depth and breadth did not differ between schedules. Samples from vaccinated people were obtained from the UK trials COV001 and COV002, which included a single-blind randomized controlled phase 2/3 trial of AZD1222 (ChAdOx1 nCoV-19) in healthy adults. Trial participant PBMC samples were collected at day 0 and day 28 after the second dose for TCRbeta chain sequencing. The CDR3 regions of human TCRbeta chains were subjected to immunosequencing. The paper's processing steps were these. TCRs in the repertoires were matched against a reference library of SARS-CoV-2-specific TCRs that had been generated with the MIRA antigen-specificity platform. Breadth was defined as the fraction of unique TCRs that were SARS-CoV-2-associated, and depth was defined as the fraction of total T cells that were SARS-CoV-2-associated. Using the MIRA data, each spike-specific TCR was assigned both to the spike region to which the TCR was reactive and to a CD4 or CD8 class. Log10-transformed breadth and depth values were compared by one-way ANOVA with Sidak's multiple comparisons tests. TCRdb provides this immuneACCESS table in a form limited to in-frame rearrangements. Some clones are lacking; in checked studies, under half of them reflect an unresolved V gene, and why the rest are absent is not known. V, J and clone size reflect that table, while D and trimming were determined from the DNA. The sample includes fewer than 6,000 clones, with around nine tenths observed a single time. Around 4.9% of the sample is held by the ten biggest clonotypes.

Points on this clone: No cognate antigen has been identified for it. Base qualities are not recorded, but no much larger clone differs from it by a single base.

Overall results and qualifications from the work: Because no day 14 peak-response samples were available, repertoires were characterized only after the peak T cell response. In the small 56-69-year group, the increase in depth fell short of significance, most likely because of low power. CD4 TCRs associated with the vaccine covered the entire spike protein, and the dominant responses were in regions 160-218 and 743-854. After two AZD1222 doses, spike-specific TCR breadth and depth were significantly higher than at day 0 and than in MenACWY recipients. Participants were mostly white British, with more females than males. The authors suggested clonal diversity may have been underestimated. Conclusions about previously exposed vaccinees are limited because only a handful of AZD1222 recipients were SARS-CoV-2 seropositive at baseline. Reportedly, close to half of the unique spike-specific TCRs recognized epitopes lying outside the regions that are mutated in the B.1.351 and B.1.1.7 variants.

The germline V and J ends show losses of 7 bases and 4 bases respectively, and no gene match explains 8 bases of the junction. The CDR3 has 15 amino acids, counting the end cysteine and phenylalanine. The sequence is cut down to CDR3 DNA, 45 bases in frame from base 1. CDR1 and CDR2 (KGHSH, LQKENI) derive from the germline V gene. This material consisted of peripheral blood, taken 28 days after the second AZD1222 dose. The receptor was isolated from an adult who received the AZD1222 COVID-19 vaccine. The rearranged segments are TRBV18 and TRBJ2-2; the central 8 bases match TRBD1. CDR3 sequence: CASYPGGASTGELFF. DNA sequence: TGTGCCAGCTACCCAGGGGGCGCGAGCACCGGGGAGCTGTTTTTT.